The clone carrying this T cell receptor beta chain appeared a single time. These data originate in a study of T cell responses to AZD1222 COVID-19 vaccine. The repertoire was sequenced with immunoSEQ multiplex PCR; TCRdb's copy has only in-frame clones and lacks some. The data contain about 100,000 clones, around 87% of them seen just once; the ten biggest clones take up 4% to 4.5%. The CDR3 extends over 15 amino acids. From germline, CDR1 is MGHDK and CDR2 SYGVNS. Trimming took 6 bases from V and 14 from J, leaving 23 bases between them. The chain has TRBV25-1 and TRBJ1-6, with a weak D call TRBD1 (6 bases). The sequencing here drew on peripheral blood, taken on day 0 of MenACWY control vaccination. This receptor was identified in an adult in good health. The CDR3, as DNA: TGTGCCAGCAGCCCTGCCGGGGGCTGGGGGGAGTCCCTCCACTTT. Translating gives CASSPAGGWGESLHF.